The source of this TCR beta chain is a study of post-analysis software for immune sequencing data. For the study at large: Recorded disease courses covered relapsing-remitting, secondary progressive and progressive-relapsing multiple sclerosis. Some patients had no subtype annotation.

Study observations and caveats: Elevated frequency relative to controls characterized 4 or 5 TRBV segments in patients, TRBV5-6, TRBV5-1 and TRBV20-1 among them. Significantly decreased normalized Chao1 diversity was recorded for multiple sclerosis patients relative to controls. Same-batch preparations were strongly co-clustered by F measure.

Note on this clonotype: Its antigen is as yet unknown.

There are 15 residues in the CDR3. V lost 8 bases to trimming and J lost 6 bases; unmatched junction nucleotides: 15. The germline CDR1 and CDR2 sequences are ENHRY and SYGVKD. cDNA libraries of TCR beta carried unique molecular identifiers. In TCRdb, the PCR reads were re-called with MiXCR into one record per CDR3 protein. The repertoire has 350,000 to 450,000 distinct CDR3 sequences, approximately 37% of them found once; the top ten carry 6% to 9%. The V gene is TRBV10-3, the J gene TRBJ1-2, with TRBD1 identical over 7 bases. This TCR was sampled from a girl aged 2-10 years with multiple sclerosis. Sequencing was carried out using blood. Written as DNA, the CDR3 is TGTGCCATCTCCGCTGCAGGGGGTTATACGGATGGCTACACCTTC. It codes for CAISAAGGYTDGYTF.